The rows below give T cell receptor beta chains drawn from one sample of a study of T cells in Graves' hyperthyroidism and ophthalmopathy. TCRdb ran MiXCR on the multiplex PCR reads and lists one entry per CDR3 protein. The sample comprises 350,000 to 400,000 distinct CDR3 sequences, 14% to 15% of which are singletons, and approximately 32% rests with the top ten. The sample taken for sequencing was blood. The receptors shown here come from a woman in her 30s with Graves' hyperthyroidism. The CDR3 runs from the conserved cysteine through the conserved F or W. D genes are given only for firm matches. Size is omitted from some rows. Given values are once, few, many or a class for expanded clones.

V gene	CDR3 length	J gene	clone size	D gene	CDR3 protein	CDR3 DNA
TRBV5-1	17	TRBJ2-1	many	-	CASSLARAGHSYNEQFF	TGCGCCAGCAGCTTGGCCCGTGCGGGACACTCCTACAATGAGCAGTTCTTC
TRBV11-2	17	TRBJ2-3	many	TRBD2	CASSPLPSGRFTDTQYF	TGTGCCAGCAGCCCGCTTCCTAGCGGGAGGTTCACAGATACGCAGTATTTT
TRBV5-5	18	TRBJ2-6	few	-	CASSLVPSGLSGANVLTF	TGTGCCAGCAGCTTGGTCCCCAGTGGACTATCTGGGGCCAACGTCCTGACTTTC
TRBV5-1	15	TRBJ2-4	many	-	CASSSASTAKNIQYF	TGCGCCAGCAGCTCGGCCTCAACCGCCAAAAACATTCAGTACTTC
TRBV28	13	TRBJ1-2	many	-	CATRDGTNYGYTF	TGTGCCACCCGGGACGGAACTAACTATGGCTACACCTTC
TRBV2	11	TRBJ2-5	few	-	CASSERGTQYF	TGTGCCAGCAGTGAAAGGGGGACCCAGTACTTC
TRBV27	19	TRBJ2-7	many	TRBD2	CASSSGRRLAGASSYEQYF	TGTGCCAGCAGTTCGGGGAGGCGACTAGCGGGAGCGTCCTCCTACGAGCAGTACTTC
TRBV7-9	15	TRBJ1-4	-	-	CASSAPGFNNEKLFF	TGTGCCAGCAGCGCACCGGGCTTCAACAATGAAAAACTGTTTTTT
TRBV7-6	12	TRBJ2-3	-	TRBD1	CASSLEGQSQYF	TGTGCCAGCAGCTTAGAGGGACAGTCCCAGTATTTT
TRBV5-1	14	TRBJ2-4	once	-	CASSLGAGDDIQYF	TGCGCCAGCAGCTTGGGAGCAGGGGATGACATTCAGTACTTC
TRBV3-1	15	TRBJ2-7	few	TRBD2	CASSQPSGRGYEQYF	TGTGCCAGCAGCCAACCTAGCGGGAGAGGCTACGAGCAGTACTTC
TRBV18	15	TRBJ1-6	many	TRBD1	CASSPDRGRNSPLHF	TGTGCCAGCTCCCCCGACAGGGGGCGTAATTCACCCCTCCACTTT
TRBV7-2	15	TRBJ2-1	-	TRBD2	CASSLELAAPNEQFF	TGTGCCAGCAGCTTAGAACTAGCGGCACCCAATGAGCAGTTCTTC
TRBV20-1	17	TRBJ1-6	many	-	CSARGSQRISDNSPLHF	TGCAGTGCTAGAGGAAGTCAGCGGATCTCCGATAATTCACCCCTCCACTTT
TRBV28	15	TRBJ1-2	few	TRBD1	CASSPFSDRVDGYTF	TGTGCCAGCAGTCCATTCTCGGACAGGGTGGATGGCTACACCTTC
TRBV20-1	16	TRBJ2-1	many	TRBD1	CSARGLTGTGKNEQFF	TGCAGTGCTAGAGGCTTAACCGGGACAGGGAAAAATGAGCAGTTCTTC
TRBV3-1	15	TRBJ2-2	-	-	CASSQLGGITGELFF	TGTGCCAGCAGCCAATTAGGAGGGATCACCGGGGAGCTGTTTTTT
TRBV19	17	TRBJ2-6	-	-	CASKTAQVNSGANVLTF	TGTGCCAGTAAAACTGCACAGGTGAACTCTGGGGCCAACGTCCTGACTTTC
TRBV28	15	TRBJ2-5	once	TRBD1	CASSFDWTGKETQYF	TGTGCCAGCAGTTTCGATTGGACAGGGAAAGAGACCCAGTACTTC
TRBV7-9	14	TRBJ2-2	few	-	CASSFSGLAGELFF	TGTGCCAGCAGCTTTTCAGGTTTAGCCGGGGAGCTGTTTTTT
TRBV7-9	15	TRBJ1-4	few	-	CASSQRQTTNEKLFF	TGTGCCAGCAGCCAACGACAGACAACTAATGAAAAACTGTTTTTT
TRBV11-3	13	TRBJ2-7	-	-	CASSLEEGYEQYF	TGTGCCAGCAGCTTAGAGGAGGGCTACGAGCAGTACTTC
TRBV4-1	14	TRBJ2-7	few	-	CASSQDGTGYEQYF	TGCGCCAGCAGCCAAGATGGTACAGGGTACGAGCAGTACTTC
TRBV11-3	16	TRBJ2-1	-	TRBD1	CASSTRYGQGVDEQFF	TGTGCCAGCAGCACACGTTACGGACAGGGGGTTGATGAGCAGTTCTTC
TRBV7-9	13	TRBJ2-7	-	TRBD2	CATGTSGTLEQYF	TGTGCCACCGGGACTAGCGGGACTCTCGAGCAGTACTTC
TRBV2	14	TRBJ2-5	few	-	CARTWVANQETQYF	TGTGCCAGGACTTGGGTGGCCAACCAAGAGACCCAGTACTTC
TRBV15	14	TRBJ2-7	-	-	CATKKSMDSGEQYF	TGTGCCACCAAAAAAAGTATGGATTCTGGCGAGCAGTACTTC
TRBV5-4	12	TRBJ1-2	few	-	CASTRGDDGYTF	TGTGCCAGCACCCGCGGGGACGACGGCTACACCTTC
TRBV6-1	16	TRBJ1-1	-	-	CASTPYGRGPDTEAFF	TGTGCCAGCACCCCTTACGGCAGGGGACCTGACACTGAAGCTTTCTTT
TRBV12-3/TRBV12-4	13	TRBJ2-7	many	-	CASRPTQGNEQYF	TGTGCCAGCAGACCCACACAGGGCAACGAGCAGTACTTC
TRBV18	15	TRBJ2-7	few	-	CASSPPQGESKEQYF	TGTGCCAGCTCACCACCACAGGGAGAATCCAAAGAGCAGTACTTC
TRBV5-1	15	TRBJ1-4	many	-	CASSSSGYPNEKLFF	TGCGCCAGCAGCTCCTCAGGGTACCCTAATGAAAAACTGTTTTTT
TRBV20-1	16	TRBJ2-4	many	TRBD2	CSARGLAGGPEDIQYF	TGCAGTGCTAGGGGCCTAGCGGGAGGGCCTGAGGACATTCAGTACTTC
TRBV12-3/TRBV12-4	12	TRBJ2-5	-	-	CASLGGLETQYF	TGTGCCAGCCTCGGGGGTTTGGAGACCCAGTACTTC
TRBV28	17	TRBJ1-2	few	-	CASSSPGAGVGNYGYTF	TGTGCCAGCAGTTCACCCGGGGCAGGGGTGGGGAACTATGGCTACACCTTC
TRBV5-1	15	TRBJ1-3	-	-	CASSSDGIFGNTIYF	TGCGCCAGCAGCTCCGACGGAATATTTGGAAACACCATATATTTT
TRBV3-1	13	TRBJ2-7	-	-	CASSQGWPYEQYF	TGTGCCAGCAGCCAAGGTTGGCCATACGAGCAGTACTTC